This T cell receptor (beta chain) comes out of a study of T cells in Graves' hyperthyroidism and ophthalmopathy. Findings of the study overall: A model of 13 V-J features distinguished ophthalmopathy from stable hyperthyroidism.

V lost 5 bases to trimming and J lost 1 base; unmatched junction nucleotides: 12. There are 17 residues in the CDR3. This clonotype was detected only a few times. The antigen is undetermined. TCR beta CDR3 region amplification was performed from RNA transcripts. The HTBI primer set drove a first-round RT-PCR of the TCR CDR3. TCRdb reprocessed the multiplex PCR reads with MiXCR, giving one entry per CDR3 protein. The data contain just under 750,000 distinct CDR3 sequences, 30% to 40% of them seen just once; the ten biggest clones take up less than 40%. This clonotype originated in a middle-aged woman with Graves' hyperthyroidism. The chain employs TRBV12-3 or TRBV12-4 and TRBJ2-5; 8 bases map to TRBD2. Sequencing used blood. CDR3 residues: CASSQLGAGEIQETQYF. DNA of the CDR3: TGTGCCAGCAGTCAGTTGGGAGCGGGGGAGATCCAAGAGACCCAGTACTTC.